The clone carrying this TCR beta chain was picked up many times. What it binds is unknown. CDR1 and CDR2 from the germline V gene are DFQATT and SNEGSKA (reference sequence). Trimming cost V 6 bases and J 9 bases; bases outside gene matches: 14. The CDR3 extends over 15 amino acids. This sample is part of a study of T-cell memory formation after mild COVID-19. Study details: For the most part, TCR clusters were specific to one donor.

Findings and caveats of the study: CD8+ contracting clones occupied EMRA, while CD4+ ones occupied mainly CM and EM.

TCR alpha and TCR beta cDNA libraries with sample barcodes and UMIs came from 5'RACE using constant-segment primers. One entry per CDR3 protein, called by TCRdb with MiXCR from the 5' RACE reads. The profile shows some 70,000 distinct CDR3 sequences, approximately 15% of them singletons. This clonotype was sampled from an adult woman who had mild COVID-19 (a few samples of this study predate the infection). Cell type and time point are not known. The sample consisted of PBMCs or a T cell subset sorted from them (not recorded which). This rearrangement joins TRBV20-1 to TRBJ2-1; 10 bases agree with TRBD1. The CDR3 loop reads CSARRRQGAIGEQFF. The DNA of the CDR3 is TGCAGTGCCAGAAGGAGACAGGGGGCGATTGGTGAGCAGTTCTTC.